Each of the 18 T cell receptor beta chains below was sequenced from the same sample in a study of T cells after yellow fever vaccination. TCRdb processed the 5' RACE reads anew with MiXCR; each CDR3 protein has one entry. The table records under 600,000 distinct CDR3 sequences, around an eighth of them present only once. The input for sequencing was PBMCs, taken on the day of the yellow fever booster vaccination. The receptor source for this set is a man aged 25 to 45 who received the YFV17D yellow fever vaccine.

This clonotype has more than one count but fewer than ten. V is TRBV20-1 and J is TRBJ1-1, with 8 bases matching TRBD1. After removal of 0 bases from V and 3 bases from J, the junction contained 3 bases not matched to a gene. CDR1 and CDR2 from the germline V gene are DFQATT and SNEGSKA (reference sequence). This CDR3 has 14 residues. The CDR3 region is CSARDRGPDTEAFF. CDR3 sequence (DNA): TGCAGTGCTAGAGACAGGGGGCCCGACACTGAAGCTTTCTTT.

The CDR3 reads CASSFQGADTDTQYF. DNA of the CDR3: TGTGCCAGCAGTTTCCAGGGGGCTGACACAGATACGCAGTATTTT. The gene calls are TRBV28 and TRBJ2-3; 8 bases match TRBD1. Trimming removed 3 bases from V and 2 bases from J; junction bases left unmatched: 4. The CDR3 consists of 15 residues. From germline, CDR1 is MDHEN and CDR2 SYDVKM.

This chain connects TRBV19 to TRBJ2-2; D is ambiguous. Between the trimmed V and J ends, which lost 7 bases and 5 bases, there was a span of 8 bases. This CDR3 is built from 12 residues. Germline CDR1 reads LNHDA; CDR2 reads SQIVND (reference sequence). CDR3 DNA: TGTGCCAGTACACTGATTACCGGGGAGCTGTTTTTT. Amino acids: CASTLITGELFF. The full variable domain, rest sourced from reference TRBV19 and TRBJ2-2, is DGGITQSPKYLFRKEGQNVTLSCEQNLNHDAMYWYRQDPGQGLRLIYYSQIVNDFQKGDIAEGYSVSREKKESFPLTVTSAQKNPTAFYLCASTLITGELFFGEGSRLTVL.

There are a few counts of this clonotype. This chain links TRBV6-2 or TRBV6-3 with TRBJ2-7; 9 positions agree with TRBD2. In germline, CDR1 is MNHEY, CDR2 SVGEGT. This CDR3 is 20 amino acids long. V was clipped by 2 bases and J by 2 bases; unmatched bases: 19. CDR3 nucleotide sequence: TGTGCCAGCAGTTACGGGGTCGACTCCGGTGCTAGCGGGGTTGCCTACGAGCAGTACTTC. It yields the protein CASSYGVDSGASGVAYEQYF.

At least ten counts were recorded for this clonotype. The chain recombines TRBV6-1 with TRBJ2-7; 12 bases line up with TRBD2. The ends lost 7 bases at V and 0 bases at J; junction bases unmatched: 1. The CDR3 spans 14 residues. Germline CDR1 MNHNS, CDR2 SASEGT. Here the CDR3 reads CASKTSGSSYEQYF. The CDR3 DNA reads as TGTGCCAGCAAGACTAGCGGGAGCTCCTACGAGCAGTACTTC.

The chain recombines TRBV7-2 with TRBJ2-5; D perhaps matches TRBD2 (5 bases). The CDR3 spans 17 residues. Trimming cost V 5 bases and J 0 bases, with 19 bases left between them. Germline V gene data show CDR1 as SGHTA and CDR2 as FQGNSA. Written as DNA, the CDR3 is TGTGCCAGCAGCCCCAATGTGGCGCTAGCCTACCAAGAGACCCAGTACTTC. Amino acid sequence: CASSPNVALAYQETQYF.

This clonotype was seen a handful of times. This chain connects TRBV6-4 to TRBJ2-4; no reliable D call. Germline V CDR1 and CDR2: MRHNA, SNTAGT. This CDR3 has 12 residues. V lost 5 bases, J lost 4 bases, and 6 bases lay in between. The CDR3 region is CASSLQKNIQYF. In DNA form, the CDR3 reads TGTGCCAGCAGTCTTCAGAAAAACATTCAGTACTTC.

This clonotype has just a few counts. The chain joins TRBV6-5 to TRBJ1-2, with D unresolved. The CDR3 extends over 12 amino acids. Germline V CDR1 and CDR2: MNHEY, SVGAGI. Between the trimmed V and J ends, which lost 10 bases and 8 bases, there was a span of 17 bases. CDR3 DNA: TGTGCCACCCAAACCGTTTCGCGGGGCTACACCTTC. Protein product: CATQTVSRGYTF.

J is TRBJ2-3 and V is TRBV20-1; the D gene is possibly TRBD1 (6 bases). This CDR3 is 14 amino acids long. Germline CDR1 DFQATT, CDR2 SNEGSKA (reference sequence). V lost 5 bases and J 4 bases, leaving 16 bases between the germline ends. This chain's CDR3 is CSAETGIWADTQYF. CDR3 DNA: TGCAGTGCTGAGACAGGTATCTGGGCAGATACGCAGTATTTT.

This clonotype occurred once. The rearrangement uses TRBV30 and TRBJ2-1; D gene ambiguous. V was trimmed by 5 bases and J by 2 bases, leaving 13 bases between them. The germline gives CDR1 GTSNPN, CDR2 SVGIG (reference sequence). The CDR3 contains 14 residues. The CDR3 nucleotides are TGTGCCTGGGACTTTGCGGACGCCTACAATGAGCAGTTCTTC. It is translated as CAWDFADAYNEQFF.

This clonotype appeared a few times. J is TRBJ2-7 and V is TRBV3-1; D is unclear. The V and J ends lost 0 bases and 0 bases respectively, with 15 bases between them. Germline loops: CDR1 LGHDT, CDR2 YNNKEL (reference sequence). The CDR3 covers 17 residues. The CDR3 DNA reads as TGTGCCAGCAGCCAAGATCTAATAGGGCAGAGCTCCTACGAGCAGTACTTC. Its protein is CASSQDLIGQSSYEQYF.

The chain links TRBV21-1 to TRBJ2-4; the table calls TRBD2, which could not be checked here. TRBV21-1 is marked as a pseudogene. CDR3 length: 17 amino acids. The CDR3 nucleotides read TGTGCCAGCAAGATGGCTAGTGAGGGGCTAACCAAAAACATTCAGTACTTC. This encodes CASKMASEGLTKNIQYF.

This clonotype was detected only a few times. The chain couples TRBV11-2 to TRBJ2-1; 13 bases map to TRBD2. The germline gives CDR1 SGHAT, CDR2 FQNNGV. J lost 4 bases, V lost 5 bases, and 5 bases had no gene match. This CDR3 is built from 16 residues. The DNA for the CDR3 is TGTGCCAGCAGCGCCCCGGGACTAGCGGGGTACAATGAGCAGTTCTTC. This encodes CASSAPGLAGYNEQFF.

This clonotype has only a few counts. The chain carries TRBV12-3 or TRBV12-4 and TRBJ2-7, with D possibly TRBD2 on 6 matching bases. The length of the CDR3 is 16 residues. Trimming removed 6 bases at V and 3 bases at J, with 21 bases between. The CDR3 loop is CASSTALGAGNYEQYF. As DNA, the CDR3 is TGTGCCAGCAGCACTGCCTTGGGAGCGGGCAACTACGAGCAGTACTTC.

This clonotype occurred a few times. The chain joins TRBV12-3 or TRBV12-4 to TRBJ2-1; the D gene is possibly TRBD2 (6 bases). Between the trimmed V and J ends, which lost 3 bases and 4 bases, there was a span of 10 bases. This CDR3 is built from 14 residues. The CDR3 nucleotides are TGTGCCAGCAGTTTGTGGGGGGAATACAATGAGCAGTTCTTC. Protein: CASSLWGEYNEQFF.

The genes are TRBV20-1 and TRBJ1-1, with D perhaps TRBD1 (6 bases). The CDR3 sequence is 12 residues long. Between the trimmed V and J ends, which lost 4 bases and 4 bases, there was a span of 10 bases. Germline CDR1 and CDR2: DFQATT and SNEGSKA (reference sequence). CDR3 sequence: CSAISGVTEAFF. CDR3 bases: TGCAGTGCTATATCAGGGGTCACTGAAGCTTTCTTT.

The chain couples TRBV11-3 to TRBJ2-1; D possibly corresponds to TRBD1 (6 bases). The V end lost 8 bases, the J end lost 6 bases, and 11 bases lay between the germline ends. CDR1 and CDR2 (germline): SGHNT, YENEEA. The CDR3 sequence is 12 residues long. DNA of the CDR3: TGTGCCAGCGGATCACAGGGCAATGAGCAGTTCTTC. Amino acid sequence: CASGSQGNEQFF.

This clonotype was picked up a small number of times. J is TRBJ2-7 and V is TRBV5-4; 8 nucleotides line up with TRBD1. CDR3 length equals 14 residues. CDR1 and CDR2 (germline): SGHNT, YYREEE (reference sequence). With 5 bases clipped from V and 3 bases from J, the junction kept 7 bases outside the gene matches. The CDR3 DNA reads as TGTGCCAGCAGAGAGACAGGGGCTGGCTACGAGCAGTACTTC. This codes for CASRETGAGYEQYF.